Below, 29 T cell receptor beta chains from the same sample are listed, as sequenced in a study of shared clonotypes between healthy human individuals. Naive CD8 cells lacked CD45RO, underwent positive selection for CCR7 and left out terminally differentiated effector memory CD45RA+ cells. Assay: immunoSEQ multiplex PCR; the TCRdb copy retains only in-frame clones and omits some. The table records about 1,900,000 clones, less than 95% of them present only once. Sequencing used naive CD8+ T cells sorted from blood. The receptors derive from a man between 18 and 35 years old in good health.

This chain connects TRBV7-9 to TRBJ2-3, with 7 bases matching TRBD1. The CDR3 consists of 16 residues. Germline CDR1 and CDR2: SEHNR and FQNEAQ (reference sequence). V shed 5 bases, J shed 0 bases, and the junction held 8 bases outside the gene matches. The CDR3 DNA reads TGTGCCAGCAGCCCCACCCTGACAGGGAGCACAGATACGCAGTATTTT. It specifies CASSPTLTGSTDTQYF. The variable domain in full, completed from reference TRBV7-9 and TRBJ2-3, reads DTGVSQNPRHKITKRGQNVTFRCDPISEHNRLYWYRQTLGQGPEFLTYFQNEAQLEKSRLLSDRFSAERPKGSFSTLEIQRTEQGDSAMYLCASSPTLTGSTDTQYFGPGTRLTVL.

The rearrangement links TRBV2 to TRBJ2-2, with a tentative D call TRBD1 (5 bases). Germline V lookup: CDR1 SNHLY, CDR2 FYNNEI. The CDR3 totals 16 residues. Trimming took off 6 bases at V and 1 base at J, with 15 bases between the two ends. Here the CDR3 DNA reads TGTGCCAGCAGCTTACAGGACCCCGGGAACACCGGGGAGCTGTTTTTT. As protein: CASSLQDPGNTGELFF.

V usage is TRBV4-1 and J usage is TRBJ2-7, with D possibly matching TRBD1 (6 bases). CDR3 length: 16 amino acids. Trimming took 2 bases from V and 4 from J, leaving 18 bases between them. Germline-derived CDR1 and CDR2 are MGHRA and YSYEKL. Here the CDR3 DNA reads TGCGCCAGCAGCCAATCTTTGACAGGAGTGGAATACGAGCAGTACTTC. Its translation is CASSQSLTGVEYEQYF.

The chain employs TRBV12-2 and TRBJ2-7. TRBV12-2 is tagged as a pseudogene. The CDR3 sequence is 10 residues long. The CDR3: CASCWDEQYF. DNA of the CDR3: TGTGCAAGTTGCTGGGACGAGCAGTACTTC.

As to this clone: This CDR3 is also generated by other DNA sequences in the sample. As DNA, the CDR3 is TGTGCCAGCAGTGGACAGGGATCTGAAGCTTTCTTT. This codes for CASSGQGSEAFF. J is TRBJ1-1 and V is TRBV9, with 8 bases lining up with TRBD1. Per germline, CDR1 SGDLS and CDR2 YYNGEE. The length of the CDR3 is 12 residues. V shed 5 bases and J 6 bases; nucleotides not matched to a gene: 3.

The J gene is TRBJ1-5, the V gene TRBV5-1; TRBD1 is a possible D gene (6 bases). The CDR3 spans 15 residues. Germline values: CDR1 SGHRS, CDR2 YFSETQ. Between the trimmed V and J ends, which lost 0 bases and 2 bases, there was a span of 9 bases. In DNA, the CDR3 is TGCGCCAGCAGCTTGGAGGGGGACCGCAATCAGCCCCAGCATTTT. Translated, it gives CASSLEGDRNQPQHF.

This chain uses TRBV4-3 with TRBJ1-6; no clear D. V lost 4 bases and J lost 7, with 11 bases in between. Germline values: CDR1 LGHNA, CDR2 YSLEER. The CDR3 runs to 14 residues. CDR3 bases: TGCGCCAGCAGCCTGGACGCTACCAATTCACCCCTCCACTTT. As protein: CASSLDATNSPLHF.

Note on this clone: Other DNA sequences within the sample encode an identical CDR3. This sequence joins TRBV30 and TRBJ2-7; weak D call: TRBD2 (7 bases). Germline lookup yields CDR1 GTSNPN and CDR2 SVGIG (reference sequence). Trimming took 0 bases from V and 3 from J, leaving 12 bases between them. The CDR3 length is 14 residues. CDR3 DNA sequence: TGTGCCTGGAGTGTAGGCGGGGGCGGCTACGAGCAGTACTTC. It codes for CAWSVGGGGYEQYF.

V gene TRBV5-6 combines with J gene TRBJ2-1; D might be TRBD2 (5 bases). The ends were cut back, 1 base at V and 10 bases at J, with 12 bases in the middle. CDR3 length equals 13 residues. In germline, CDR1 is SGHDT, CDR2 YYEEEE. DNA for the CDR3: TGTGCCAGCAGCTTGACGCCCTCGGGGGAGCAGTTCTTC. It encodes CASSLTPSGEQFF.

The chain couples TRBV6-1 to TRBJ1-2, with D uncertain. Trimming stripped 7 bases from V and 0 bases from J, with 15 bases between. Germline lookup yields CDR1 MNHNS and CDR2 SASEGT. The length of the CDR3 is 15 residues. The CDR3 here is CASMIAERANYGYTF. The CDR3 DNA reads TGTGCCAGCATGATCGCGGAAAGAGCTAACTATGGCTACACCTTC.

J is TRBJ1-3 and V is TRBV11-2, with TRBD1 as a possible D gene (5 bases). Germline V gives CDR1 SGHAT, CDR2 FQNNGV. The V end was cut by 0 bases, the J end by 2 bases, with 8 bases between. The CDR3 spans 15 residues. CDR3 nucleotide sequence: TGTGCCAGCAGCTTAGATCGGGGGACTGGAAACACCATATATTTT. Translated, it gives CASSLDRGTGNTIYF.

The V gene is TRBV25-1, the J gene TRBJ1-2; possible D gene TRBD1, 6 bases. Germline V gives CDR1 MGHDK, CDR2 SYGVNS. Trimming pared 3 bases from V and 0 bases from J, leaving 8 bases between. This CDR3 region has 14 residues. This chain's CDR3 is CASSEGAANYGYTF. The CDR3, as DNA: TGTGCCAGCAGTGAGGGGGCAGCTAACTATGGCTACACCTTC.

The count of this clone is one. The chain employs TRBV5-1 and TRBJ2-7, with D possibly TRBD1 on 6 matching bases. V was trimmed by 0 bases and J by 2 bases, leaving 12 bases between them. Looked up from germline, CDR1 is SGHRS and CDR2 is YFSETQ. The CDR3 runs 15 residues. The DNA of the CDR3 is TGCGCCAGCAGCTTGGCCGGGGCAGGGGCCTACGAGCAGTACTTC. This sequence encodes CASSLAGAGAYEQYF. The full variable domain, its missing parts supplied by reference TRBV5-1 and TRBJ2-7, is KAGVTQTPRYLIKTRGQQVTLSCSPISGHRSVSWYQQTPGQGLQFLFEYFSETQRNKGNFPGRFSGRQFSNSRSEMNVSTLELGDSALYLCASSLAGAGAYEQYFGPGTRLTVT.

On this clone: Other nucleotide sequences in the sample specify the same CDR3. The chain uses TRBV10-1 and TRBJ2-7; D unresolved. Germline V gives CDR1 WNHNN, CDR2 SYGVQD (reference sequence). Trimming stripped 3 bases from V and 3 bases from J, with 3 bases between. The CDR3 is 11 amino acids. CDR3 region: CASSDNYEQYF. The DNA for the CDR3 is TGCGCCAGCAGTGACAACTACGAGCAGTACTTC.

This clone was observed a single time. The rearrangement joins TRBV30 to TRBJ1-2; 7 bases map to TRBD1. The CDR3 consists of 14 residues. The V segment lost 1 base and the J segment 5 bases; nucleotides outside the gene matches: 7. Per the germline V gene, CDR1 is GTSNPN and CDR2 is SVGIG (reference sequence). The CDR3 DNA reads TGTGCCTGGAGTGGGACAGGCTCCTTATATGGCTACACCTTC. It encodes CAWSGTGSLYGYTF.

This rearrangement joins TRBV30 to TRBJ2-7, with no clear D. V gave up 2 bases and J gave up 4 bases, with 15 bases separating them. The CDR3 is made up of 14 amino acids. The germline CDR1 and CDR2 sequences are GTSNPN and SVGIG (reference sequence). The CDR3 region has the DNA TGTGCCTGGAGTAAGACCCTCCTGGAGTACGAGCAGTACTTC. This sequence encodes CAWSKTLLEYEQYF.

This sequence joins TRBV27 and TRBJ2-7; D might be TRBD1 (6 bases). This CDR3 contains 14 residues. Trimming removed 3 bases from V and 1 base from J, with 10 bases in between. The V gene's germline CDR1 is MNHEY and CDR2 SMNVEV (reference sequence). The CDR3: CASSLGHISYEQYF. CDR3 DNA: TGTGCCAGCAGTTTGGGACACATTTCCTACGAGCAGTACTTC.

This chain uses TRBV5-8 with TRBJ1-1; D remains ambiguous. In germline, CDR1 is SGHTS, CDR2 YDEGEE. This CDR3 comprises 15 residues. Trimming took off 4 bases at V and 0 bases at J, with 13 bases between the two ends. The CDR3 protein is CASSITRFMNTEAFF. The CDR3 bases are TGTGCCAGCAGCATTACCAGGTTCATGAACACTGAAGCTTTCTTT. The complete variable domain, with remaining parts taken from reference TRBV5-8 and TRBJ1-1, reads EAGVTQSPTHLIKTRGQQATLRCSPISGHTSVYWYQQALGLGLQFLLWYDEGEERNRGNFPPRFSGRQFPNYSSELNVNALELEDSALYLCASSITRFMNTEAFFGQGTRLTVV.

This clone was seen only once. This rearrangement joins TRBV28 to TRBJ2-1; 7 nucleotides align to TRBD1. CDR1 and CDR2 from the germline V gene are MDHEN and SYDVKM. V was clipped by 6 bases and J by 4 bases; unmatched bases: 6. This CDR3 region has 14 residues. CDR3 sequence (DNA): TGTGCCAGCAGACCGGGACAGACTTACAATGAGCAGTTCTTC. Translating it yields CASRPGQTYNEQFF.

DNA for the CDR3: TGTGCCAGCAGTCATAGCGGGGGGGCTAACAATGAGCAGTTCTTC. It yields the protein CASSHSGGANNEQFF. This chain connects TRBV6-5 to TRBJ2-1, with 11 nucleotides matching TRBD2. The CDR3 has 15 amino acids. Per the germline V gene, CDR1 is MNHEY and CDR2 is SVGAGI. V was pared by 5 bases and J by 5 bases, with 5 bases of the junction left unmatched.

This chain connects TRBV28 to TRBJ1-2, with 8 bases that match TRBD1. The CDR3 spans 14 residues. Per the germline V gene, CDR1 is MDHEN and CDR2 is SYDVKM. The trim removed 5 bases at V and 4 bases at J, leaving 6 bases unmatched. Written as DNA, the CDR3 is TGTGCCAGCAGTCTCATCGGACAGGGCTATGGCTACACCTTC. Protein: CASSLIGQGYGYTF.

The chain uses TRBV7-6 and TRBJ1-1, with TRBD1 as a possible D gene (5 bases). V was trimmed by 1 base and J by 0 bases, leaving 9 bases between them. The CDR3 runs 15 residues. The V gene's germline CDR1 is SGHVS and CDR2 FNYEAQ. The CDR3 sequence is CASSLVGGVNTEAFF. The CDR3 nucleotides read TGTGCCAGCAGCTTAGTGGGAGGGGTGAACACTGAAGCTTTCTTT.

This chain uses TRBV14 with TRBJ1-2, with TRBD1 identical over 7 bases. CDR1 is SGHDN, CDR2 FVKESK, per germline. This CDR3 spans 14 amino acids. J gave up 7 bases and V 1 base, and 6 bases lay outside the gene matches. CDR3 residues: CASSQVDRAVGYTF. CDR3 nucleotides: TGTGCCAGCAGCCAAGTCGACAGGGCGGTTGGCTACACCTTC.

The V call is TRBV2, the J call TRBJ2-7, with 8 bases matching TRBD1. V was pared by 10 bases and J by 3 bases, with 14 bases of the junction left unmatched. This CDR3 spans 15 amino acids. Looked up from germline, CDR1 is SNHLY and CDR2 is FYNNEI. CDR3 residues: CANLIQGAPGYEQYF. Here the CDR3 DNA reads TGTGCCAACCTAATTCAGGGGGCCCCGGGCTACGAGCAGTACTTC.

The rearrangement uses TRBV6-1 and TRBJ2-1; TRBD2 might be the D (6 bases). Looked up from germline, CDR1 is MNHNS and CDR2 is SASEGT. CDR3 length: 14 amino acids. V was clipped by 3 bases and J by 5 bases, with 11 bases between them. CDR3 coding DNA: TGTGCCAGCAGTGAGCAGGGACTCAACAATGAGCAGTTCTTC. Translated, it gives CASSEQGLNNEQFF.

The chain is built from TRBV4-3 and TRBJ2-2, with 7 bases lining up with TRBD2. Losses at the gene ends were 0 bases for V and 2 bases for J; bases not matched to a gene: 3. This CDR3 spans 16 amino acids. CDR1 is LGHNA, CDR2 YSLEER, per germline. CDR3 amino acids: CASSQEVAGNTGELFF. Written as DNA, the CDR3 is TGCGCCAGCAGCCAAGAAGTAGCGGGTAACACCGGGGAGCTGTTTTTT.

The V and J genes are TRBV6-6 and TRBJ1-1; D is uncertain. CDR3 length equals 14 residues. Germline V gene data show CDR1 as MNHNY and CDR2 as SVGAGI (reference sequence). V shed 0 bases and J shed 1 base, with 6 bases lying between them. CDR3 in DNA: TGTGCCAGCAGTTACTCCGCAGAGAACACTGAAGCTTTCTTT. Encoded protein: CASSYSAENTEAFF.

On this clone itself: Other DNA sequences in the same sample also yield this CDR3. The rearrangement links TRBV7-9 to TRBJ2-7; unclear D gene. This CDR3 is built from 13 residues. The V and J ends lost 3 bases and 0 bases respectively, with 6 bases between them. Germline V gene sequence: CDR1 SEHNR, CDR2 FQNEAQ (reference sequence). CDR3 sequence: CASSLPASYEQYF. The CDR3 DNA reads as TGTGCCAGCAGCTTGCCCGCCTCCTACGAGCAGTACTTC.

This clone was counted a single time. The V and J genes are TRBV11-2 and TRBJ2-3, with TRBD2 identical over 8 bases. With V trimmed by 3 bases and J by 6 bases, 8 bases remained unmatched. This CDR3 is built from 15 residues. The V gene's germline CDR1 is SGHAT and CDR2 FQNNGV. CDR3: CASSFFSGALDTQYF. DNA of the CDR3: TGTGCCAGCAGCTTCTTTAGCGGGGCCTTGGATACGCAGTATTTT.